This T cell receptor (beta chain) appears in the sequencing data of a study of T cells after yellow fever vaccination. At the level of the study: Each low-cell-number fraction was prepared by means of SMART-Seq v4 Ultra Low Input.

Trimming pared 6 bases from V and 2 bases from J, leaving 14 bases between. The CDR3 runs to 14 residues. Per germline, CDR1 SGHTA and CDR2 FQGNSA. Broader study findings: Weaker overall, the secondary response nonetheless peaked faster (day 5 versus 15).

Making TCR cDNA involved 5'RACE template switching, which added UMIs and a universal primer site. TCRdb called the 5' RACE reads again in MiXCR, with one record for every CDR3 protein. The table has about 330,000 distinct CDR3 sequences, roughly 7% seen once. This clonotype occurred many times. The target antigen is unknown. The clonotype was recovered from a young man who received the YFV17D yellow fever vaccine. The sample consisted of PBMCs, taken roughly 45 days after the first yellow fever vaccination. J is TRBJ2-7 and V is TRBV7-2; D tentatively fits TRBD1 or TRBD2 (5 bases each). The CDR3 spells CASSFWVGPYEQYV. The CDR3 bases are TGTGCCAGCAGTTTTTGGGTGGGACCCTACGAGCAGTACGTC.